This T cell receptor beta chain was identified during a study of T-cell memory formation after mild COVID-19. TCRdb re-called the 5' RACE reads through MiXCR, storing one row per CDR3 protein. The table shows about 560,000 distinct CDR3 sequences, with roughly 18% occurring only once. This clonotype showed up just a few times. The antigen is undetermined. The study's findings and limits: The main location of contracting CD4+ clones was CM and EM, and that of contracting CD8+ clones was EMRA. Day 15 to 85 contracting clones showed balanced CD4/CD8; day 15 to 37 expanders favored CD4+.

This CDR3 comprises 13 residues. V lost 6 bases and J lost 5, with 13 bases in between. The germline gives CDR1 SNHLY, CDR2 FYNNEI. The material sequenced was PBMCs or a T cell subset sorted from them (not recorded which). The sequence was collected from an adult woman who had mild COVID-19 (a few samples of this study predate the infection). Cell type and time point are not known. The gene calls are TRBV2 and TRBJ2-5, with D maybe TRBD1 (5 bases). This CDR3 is CASSRTTGETQYF. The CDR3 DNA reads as TGTGCCAGCAGCCGGACAACCGGGGAGACCCAGTACTTC.